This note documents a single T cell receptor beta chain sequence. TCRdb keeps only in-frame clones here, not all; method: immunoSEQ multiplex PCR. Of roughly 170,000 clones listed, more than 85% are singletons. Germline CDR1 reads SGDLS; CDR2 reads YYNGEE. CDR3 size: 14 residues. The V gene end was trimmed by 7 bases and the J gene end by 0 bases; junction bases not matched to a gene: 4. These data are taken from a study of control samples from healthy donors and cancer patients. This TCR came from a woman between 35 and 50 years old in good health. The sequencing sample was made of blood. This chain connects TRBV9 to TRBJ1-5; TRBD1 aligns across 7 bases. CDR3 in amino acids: CASGPGGSNQPQHF. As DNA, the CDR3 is TGTGCCAGCGGACCAGGGGGTAGCAATCAGCCCCAGCATTTT.